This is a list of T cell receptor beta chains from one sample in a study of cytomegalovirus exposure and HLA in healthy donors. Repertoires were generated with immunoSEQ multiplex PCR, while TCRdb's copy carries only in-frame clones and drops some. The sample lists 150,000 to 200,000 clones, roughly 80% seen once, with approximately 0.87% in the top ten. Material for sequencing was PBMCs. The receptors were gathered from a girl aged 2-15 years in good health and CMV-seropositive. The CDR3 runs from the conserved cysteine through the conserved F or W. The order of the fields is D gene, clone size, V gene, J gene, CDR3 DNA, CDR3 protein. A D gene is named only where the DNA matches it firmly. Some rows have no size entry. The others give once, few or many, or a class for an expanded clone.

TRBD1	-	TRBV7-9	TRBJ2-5	TGTGCCAGCATAGGCAGGGGGCTAAAGGGGCCTAAAGAGACCCAGTACTTC	CASIGRGLKGPKETQYF
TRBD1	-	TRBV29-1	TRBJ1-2	TGCAGCGTTGAATTAGGGGGCTACGGCTACCCCTTC	CSVELGGYGYPF
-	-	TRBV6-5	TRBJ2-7	TGTGCCAGCAGTTACTCGCGGGGGCAGGGGGCGGTCGAGCAGTACTTC	CASSYSRGQGAVEQYF
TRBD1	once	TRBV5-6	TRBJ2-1	TGTGCCAGCAGCCCACGACAGGGGGCGCTTAATGAGCAGTTCTTC	CASSPRQGALNEQFF
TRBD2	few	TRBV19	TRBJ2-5	TGTGCCAGTAGCCGGACTAGCGGGAGTGAAAAGACCCAGTACTTC	CASSRTSGSEKTQYF
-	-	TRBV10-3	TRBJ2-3	TGTGCCATCAGCCAGGGTTATGTGACAGATACGCAGTATTTT	CAISQGYVTDTQYF
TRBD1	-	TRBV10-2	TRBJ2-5	TGCGCCAGCAGTGGCCAGACAGGGAAAGAGACCCAGTACTTC	CASSGQTGKETQYF
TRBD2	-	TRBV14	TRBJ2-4	TGTGCCAGCAGCCCGGGACTAGCTGGAAACATTCAGTACTTC	CASSPGLAGNIQYF
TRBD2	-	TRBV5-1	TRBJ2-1	TGCGCCAGCAGCTTGGGGTGGAGTAGCGGGAAGGTTGGTCGTGAGCAGTTCTTC	CASSLGWSSGKVGREQFF
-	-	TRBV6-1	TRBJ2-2	TGTGCCAGCACCCGGCTAGCCGACACCGGGGAGCTGTTTTTT	CASTRLADTGELFF
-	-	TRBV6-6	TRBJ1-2	TGTGCCAGCAGTTATTTGCAGTCTGGGGGGGACTATGGCTACACCTTC	CASSYLQSGGDYGYTF
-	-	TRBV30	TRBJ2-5	TGTGCCTGGAGTCTCCCGAGGGAAGAGACCCAGTACTTC	CAWSLPREETQYF
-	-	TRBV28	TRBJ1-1	TGTGCCAGCAGTTATCGGGGGGGGAACACTGAAGCTTTCTTT	CASSYRGGNTEAFF
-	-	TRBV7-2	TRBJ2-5	TGTGCCAGCAGCTCCCCCTCGGCCCAAGAGACAAGAGAGACCCAGTACTTC	CASSSPSAQETRETQYF
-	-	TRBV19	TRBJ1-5	TGTGCCAGTAGTATAATCGGGGGAAGCAATCAGCCCCAGCATTTT	CASSIIGGSNQPQHF
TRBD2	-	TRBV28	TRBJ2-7	TGTGCCAGCAGTCCCCGCCTAGCGGGACTGTTCTACGAGCAGTACTTC	CASSPRLAGLFYEQYF
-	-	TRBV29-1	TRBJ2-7	TGCAGCGTTGATTCTACTCCCTACGAGCAGTACTTC	CSVDSTPYEQYF
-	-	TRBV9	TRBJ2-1	TGTGCCAGCAGCGTATCGGGGGACAATGAGCAGTTCTTC	CASSVSGDNEQFF
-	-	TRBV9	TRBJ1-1	TGTGCCAGCAGCGTAGCTCGTGACACGAACACTGAAGCTTTCTTT	CASSVARDTNTEAFF
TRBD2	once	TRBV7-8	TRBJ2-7	TGTGCCAGCAGCTCCGCCCCCGGGACTAGCGGGACCCCCTACGAGCAGTACTTC	CASSSAPGTSGTPYEQYF
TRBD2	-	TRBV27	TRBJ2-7	TGTGCCAGCAGCCAAAGGGGACTAGCGGGACCCTACGAGCAGTACTTC	CASSQRGLAGPYEQYF
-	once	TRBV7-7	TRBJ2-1	TGTGCTAGCAGCCCCGGGACTCCCGACAATGAGCAGTTCTTC	CASSPGTPDNEQFF
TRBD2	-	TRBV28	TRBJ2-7	TGTGCCAGCAGTTACCCGGGACTAGGGAACGAGCAGTACTTC	CASSYPGLGNEQYF
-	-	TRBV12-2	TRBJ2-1	TGTGCAAGTCGCTTCCGTAGACTAGCGGGAAGGAATGAGCAGTTCTTC	CASRFRRLAGRNEQFF
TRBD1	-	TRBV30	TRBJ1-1	TGTGCCTGGACCTTCGGGACAGACTTTGAAGCTTTCTTT	CAWTFGTDFEAFF
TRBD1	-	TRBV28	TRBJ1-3	TGTGCCAGCAGTTCTAACAGGGGCTACGGAAACACCATATATTTT	CASSSNRGYGNTIYF
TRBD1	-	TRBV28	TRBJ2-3	TGTGCCAGCAGCAAAAGGGGACAGGGGACAGATACGCAGTATTTT	CASSKRGQGTDTQYF
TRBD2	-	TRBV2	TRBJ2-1	TGTGCCAGCAATGCTTGGACTAGCTCGGATGAGCAGTTCTTC	CASNAWTSSDEQFF
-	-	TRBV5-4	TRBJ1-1	TGTGCCAGCAGCTTGGGGGGCGGGAACACTGAAGCTTTCTTT	CASSLGGGNTEAFF
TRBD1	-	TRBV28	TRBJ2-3	TGTGCCAGCAGCCTTACAGGGGGCGTAACAGATACGCAGTATTTT	CASSLTGGVTDTQYF
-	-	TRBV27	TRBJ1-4	TGTGCCAGCAGTATGGGGGGTGTGTGGGAAAAACTGTTTTTT	CASSMGGVWEKLFF
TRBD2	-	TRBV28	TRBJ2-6	TGTGCCAGCAGTTTATCCGGGACTAGCGGATTCTCTGGGGCCAACGTCCTGACTTTC	CASSLSGTSGFSGANVLTF
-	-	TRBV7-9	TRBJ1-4	TGTGCCAGCAGCTCCCGACAGGACCCAAATCCTTTTAGTGAAAAACTGTTTTTT	CASSSRQDPNPFSEKLFF
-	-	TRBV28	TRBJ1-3	TGTGCCAGCAGTTTATCAGGCTCTGGAAACACCATATATTTT	CASSLSGSGNTIYF
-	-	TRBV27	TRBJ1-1	TGTGCCAGCAGACCCCTAAGACAGTTGAACACTGAAGCTTTCTTT	CASRPLRQLNTEAFF
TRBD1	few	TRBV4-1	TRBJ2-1	TGCGCCAGCAGCCAAGATCGAAGAGGGGGCGTCTACAATGAGCAGTTCTTC	CASSQDRRGGVYNEQFF
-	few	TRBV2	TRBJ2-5	TGTGCCAGCAATCGAGACAGAAAAGAGACCCAGTACTTC	CASNRDRKETQYF
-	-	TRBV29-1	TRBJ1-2	TGCAGCGTTGTAGGAGCCCAAAACTATGGCTACACCTTC	CSVVGAQNYGYTF
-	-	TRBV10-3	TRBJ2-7	TGTGCCATCAGTGAGTCGACTGCCTACGAGCAGTACTTC	CAISESTAYEQYF
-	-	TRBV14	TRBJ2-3	TGTGCCAGCAGCCAACTACTGTCGTATACGCAGTATTTT	CASSQLLSYTQYF